These 23 T cell receptor beta chains share one sample of origin, sequenced in a study of blood T cell repertoires in COVID-19. Assay used: immunoSEQ multiplex PCR; TCRdb lists only in-frame clones, some missing. The sample shows 300,000 to 450,000 clones, roughly 85% of them seen only once. Specimen: peripheral blood. Receptors were obtained from a woman aged 18-29 years with acute or convalescent COVID-19.

The gene calls are TRBV6-4 and TRBJ1-5; the D gene is possibly TRBD1 (5 bases). Germline CDR1 is MRHNA and CDR2 is SNTAGT. The length of the CDR3 is 16 residues. Trimming removed 4 bases at V and 6 bases at J, with 19 bases between. The DNA of the CDR3 is TGTGCCAGCAGTGCCGACGCAGGGTCGTCGATTCAGCCCCAGCATTTT. This sequence encodes CASSADAGSSIQPQHF.

This clone was seen only once. V and J are TRBV24-1 and TRBJ2-7, with D perhaps TRBD1 (5 bases). The V end was cut by 6 bases, the J end by 6 bases, with 14 bases between. Per the germline V gene, CDR1 is KGHDR and CDR2 is SFDVKD. CDR3 size: 13 residues. The CDR3 sequence is CATSSPTTVEQYF. The CDR3 DNA reads TGTGCCACCAGTTCCCCCACGACAGTCGAGCAGTACTTC.

The chain couples TRBV19 to TRBJ1-6; TRBD1 is a possible D gene (5 bases). Trimming removed 4 bases from V and 6 bases from J, with 16 bases in between. The germline CDR1 and CDR2 sequences are LNHDA and SQIVND (reference sequence). The CDR3 extends over 16 amino acids. CDR3 nucleotides: TGTGCCAGTAGTAGGGAAGGGGAAAGACGTAATTCACCCCTCCACTTT. Residues: CASSREGERRNSPLHF.

This chain links TRBV27 with TRBJ1-5; D might be TRBD1 (6 bases). The CDR3 length is 14 residues. Per germline, CDR1 MNHEY and CDR2 SMNVEV (reference sequence). The ends were cut back, 2 bases at V and 7 bases at J, with 12 bases in the middle. In DNA form, the CDR3 reads TGTGCCAGCAGTTTAAACAGGGATGGGCAGCCCCAGCATTTT. Amino acid sequence: CASSLNRDGQPQHF.

This chain links TRBV28 with TRBJ1-2, with no clear D. The CDR3 totals 15 residues. V was clipped by 3 bases and J by 1 base, with 12 bases between them. CDR1 and CDR2 (germline): MDHEN, SYDVKM. CDR3 nucleotide sequence: TGTGCCAGCAGTTTGCCCTCCGGGGTTAACTATGGCTACACCTTC. Amino acids: CASSLPSGVNYGYTF.

The chain employs TRBV5-1 and TRBJ2-7, with 7 bases identical to TRBD2. Germline V gene lookup returns CDR1 SGHRS and CDR2 YFSETQ. V lost 4 bases and J lost 4; bases outside the gene matches: 8. The CDR3 is 14 residues long. Here the CDR3 DNA reads TGCGCCAGCAGCGTTGTCGGGAGGTCTTACGAGCAGTACTTC. This codes for CASSVVGRSYEQYF.

CDR3 amino acids: CASSLAGAASYGYTF. The CDR3, as DNA: TGTGCCAGCAGCTTAGCGGGGGCAGCTTCTTATGGCTACACCTTC. The chain uses TRBV7-9 and TRBJ1-2; D perhaps matches TRBD1 (6 bases). This CDR3 spans 15 amino acids. CDR1 and CDR2 (germline): SEHNR, FQNEAQ (reference sequence). V dropped 0 bases and J dropped 5 bases, with 13 bases sitting between them. The full variable domain, rest sourced from reference TRBV7-9 and TRBJ1-2, is DTGVSQNPRHKITKRGQNVTFRCDPISEHNRLYWYRQTLGQGPEFLTYFQNEAQLEKSRLLSDRFSAERPKGSFSTLEIQRTEQGDSAMYLCASSLAGAASYGYTFGSGTRLTVV.

The chain couples TRBV5-1 to TRBJ2-2, with D uncertain. With 4 bases removed from V and 6 bases from J, the gap between germline ends came to 13 bases. Germline loops: CDR1 SGHRS, CDR2 YFSETQ. The CDR3 extends over 14 amino acids. DNA for the CDR3: TGCGCCAGCAGCGATCCTGACCAGGCCGGGGAGCTGTTTTTT. Its translation is CASSDPDQAGELFF.

V is TRBV27 and J is TRBJ1-1, with 7 bases fitting TRBD1. V lost 3 bases, J lost 0 bases, and 7 bases stayed unmatched. The V gene's germline CDR1 is MNHEY and CDR2 SMNVEV (reference sequence). The CDR3 runs 16 residues. In nucleotides, the CDR3 is TGTGCCAGCAGTTTTGCGGGACAGAGTATGAACACTGAAGCTTTCTTT. Its translation is CASSFAGQSMNTEAFF.

V gene TRBV29-1 combines with J gene TRBJ1-2, with 9 bases that match TRBD1. CDR1 is SQVTM, CDR2 ANQGSEA, per germline. V lost 6 bases and J lost 8; bases outside the gene matches: 16. This CDR3 has 15 amino acids. The CDR3 region has the DNA TGCAGCGTCGCCGTCTCGCAACAGGGGGCAAAAGGCTACACCTTC. Its translation: CSVAVSQQGAKGYTF.

The gene calls are TRBV4-1 and TRBJ1-5; 7 bases are shared with TRBD1. V was clipped by 4 bases and J by 5 bases; unmatched bases: 5. Germline V gene lookup returns CDR1 MGHRA and CDR2 YSYEKL. The CDR3 spans 14 residues. The CDR3 protein is CASSLRDRDQPQHF. The CDR3 DNA sequence: TGCGCCAGCAGCCTACGGGACAGAGATCAGCCCCAGCATTTT.

The rearrangement links TRBV18 to TRBJ2-7; D is perhaps TRBD1 (5 bases). V was pared by 6 bases and J by 3 bases, with 12 bases between. Germline-derived CDR1 and CDR2 are KGHSH and LQKENI. The CDR3 consists of 13 residues. The CDR3 bases are TGTGCCAGCTCTTCCAGGGTTAACTACGAGCAGTACTTC. Residues: CASSSRVNYEQYF.

This chain connects TRBV5-4 to TRBJ1-1, with 11 bases that match TRBD1. CDR1 and CDR2 from the germline V gene are SGHNT and YYREEE (reference sequence). V lost 4 bases, J lost 2 bases, and 4 bases stayed unmatched. CDR3 length: 15 residues. The CDR3, as DNA: TGTGCCAGCAGCCTGGACAGGGGGCTTAACACTGAAGCTTTCTTT. This codes for CASSLDRGLNTEAFF.

The rearrangement links TRBV30 to TRBJ1-2; D may be TRBD1 (5 bases). The ends were cut back, 0 bases at V and 1 base at J, with 6 bases in the middle. CDR1 and CDR2 (germline): GTSNPN, SVGIG (reference sequence). The CDR3 sequence is 13 residues long. The CDR3 sequence is CAWSVDSNYGYTF. For the CDR3, the DNA is TGTGCCTGGAGTGTAGACAGTAACTATGGCTACACCTTC. The variable domain in full, completed from reference TRBV30 and TRBJ1-2, reads SQTIHQWPATLVQPVGSPLSLECTVEGTSNPNLYWYRQAAGRGLQLLFYSVGIGQISSEVPQNLSASRPQDRQFILSSKKLLLSDSGFYLCAWSVDSNYGYTFGSGTRLTVV.

The chain is built from TRBV6-6 and TRBJ1-2; 8 bases match TRBD1. Germline V gene sequence: CDR1 MNHNY, CDR2 SVGAGI (reference sequence). The V segment lost 0 bases and the J segment 4 bases; nucleotides outside the gene matches: 7. The CDR3 runs to 16 residues. The CDR3 sequence is CASSYSKTGARYGYTF. CDR3 DNA: TGTGCCAGCAGTTACTCAAAGACAGGGGCGCGCTATGGCTACACCTTC.

The rearrangement joins TRBV5-1 to TRBJ2-6, with a weak D call TRBD2 (5 bases). V shed 0 bases and J shed 0 bases, with 13 bases lying between them. Germline CDR1 reads SGHRS; CDR2 reads YFSETQ. The CDR3 is 18 amino acids. The CDR3 region is CASSLAGSTRSGANVLTF. As DNA, the CDR3 is TGCGCCAGCAGCTTGGCGGGGTCGACTCGCTCTGGGGCCAACGTCCTGACTTTC.

The chain uses TRBV7-3 and TRBJ2-2, with TRBD2 matching over 9 bases. The CDR3 extends over 17 amino acids. From germline, CDR1 is SGHTA and CDR2 FQGTGA. Trimming cost V 1 base and J 4 bases; bases outside gene matches: 7. This CDR3 reads CASSLKPGLAPTGELFF. The CDR3 DNA reads TGTGCCAGCAGCTTAAAGCCGGGACTAGCTCCCACCGGGGAGCTGTTTTTT.

This clone has just one count. This rearrangement joins TRBV5-6 to TRBJ1-1; D is uncertain. V was clipped by 4 bases and J by 4 bases, with 5 bases between them. Germline CDR1 SGHDT, CDR2 YYEEEE. This CDR3 comprises 11 residues. The CDR3 sequence: CASSHSTEAFF. The DNA for the CDR3 is TGTGCCAGCAGCCATTCCACTGAAGCTTTCTTT.

This clone was observed a few times. The chain couples TRBV5-1 to TRBJ2-7; D might be TRBD1 (5 bases). The germline V gene has CDR1 SGHRS and CDR2 YFSETQ. Deletions cut 4 bases from V and 3 bases from J, with 14 bases between. The CDR3 is made up of 14 amino acids. This CDR3 reads CASSRDPDSYEQYF. The CDR3 nucleotides are TGCGCCAGCAGCCGAGACCCCGACAGCTACGAGCAGTACTTC.

This chain links TRBV7-3 with TRBJ2-7; a weak D match, TRBD1 (5 bases). V was cut by 5 bases and J by 3 bases, with 11 bases left in between. The length of the CDR3 is 13 residues. Germline CDR1 SGHTA, CDR2 FQGTGA. Here the CDR3 reads CASSLFDSYEQYF. The CDR3 DNA follows: TGTGCCAGCAGCCTCTTCGACAGCTACGAGCAGTACTTC. Complete variable domain (other parts from reference TRBV7-3 and TRBJ2-7): GAGVSQTPSNKVTEKGKYVELRCDPISGHTALYWYRQSLGQGPEFLIYFQGTGAADDSGLPNDRFFAVRPEGSVSTLKIQRTERGDSAVYLCASSLFDSYEQYFGPGTRLTVT.

V and J are TRBV9 and TRBJ2-7, with TRBD2 matching over 16 bases. Per the germline V gene, CDR1 is SGDLS and CDR2 is YYNGEE. This CDR3 has 17 residues. After removal of 5 bases from V and 0 bases from J, the junction contained 5 bases not matched to a gene. CDR3 in DNA: TGTGCCAGCAGTCTAGGGACTAGCGGGAGGGGCTCCTACGAGCAGTACTTC. Translation: CASSLGTSGRGSYEQYF.

This chain uses TRBV5-1 with TRBJ2-5, with unresolved D. The CDR3 consists of 14 residues. Deletions cut 2 bases from V and 5 bases from J, with 13 bases between. Germline CDR1 reads SGHRS; CDR2 reads YFSETQ. The CDR3 nucleotides read TGCGCCAGCAGCTTCAACAGCTACGCGGAGACCCAGTACTTC. It specifies CASSFNSYAETQYF.

This chain connects TRBV5-1 to TRBJ2-1; 13 nucleotides agree with TRBD2. Germline CDR1 and CDR2: SGHRS and YFSETQ. The CDR3 consists of 15 residues. Trimming cost V 3 bases and J 7 bases; bases outside gene matches: 4. CDR3 sequence reads: CASSSGTSGKNEQFF. DNA of the CDR3: TGCGCCAGCAGCTCCGGGACTAGCGGGAAGAATGAGCAGTTCTTC.